This T cell receptor beta chain was recorded in a study of tumor-infiltrating lymphocytes in primary liver carcinoma. A note on this clonotype: A much larger clone is a single base away; this may be a read error.

A constant-region primer primed TCR beta cDNA synthesis from 450 to 550 ng of total RNA. Amplification in three nested multiplex PCR rounds with slightly modified ARM-PCR gave rise to TCR beta libraries. The first two PCR rounds used TRBV1-TRBV30 primers with a Cbeta primer, around 10 cycles each. One entry per CDR3 protein, called by TCRdb with MiXCR from the multiplex PCR reads. Of 180,000 or so distinct CDR3 sequences listed, over 50% were seen once; the top ten hold 70% to 80%. Unsorted whole blood yielded blood RNA, and germline DNA was extracted as well. The CDR3 loop spans 12 amino acids. Germline lookup yields CDR1 SQVTM and CDR2 ANQGSEA. V dropped 7 bases and J dropped 2 bases, with 12 bases sitting between them.

V is TRBV29-1 and J is TRBJ2-7; tentatively, D is TRBD1 or TRBD2 (6 bases each). This TCR came from a man aged 40-49 years with primary liver carcinoma and hepatitis B virus infection. Sequenced input: peripheral blood. CDR3 DNA: TGCAGCGGGCGGGACAACACCTACGAGCAGTACTTC. Protein product: CSGRDNTYEQYF.